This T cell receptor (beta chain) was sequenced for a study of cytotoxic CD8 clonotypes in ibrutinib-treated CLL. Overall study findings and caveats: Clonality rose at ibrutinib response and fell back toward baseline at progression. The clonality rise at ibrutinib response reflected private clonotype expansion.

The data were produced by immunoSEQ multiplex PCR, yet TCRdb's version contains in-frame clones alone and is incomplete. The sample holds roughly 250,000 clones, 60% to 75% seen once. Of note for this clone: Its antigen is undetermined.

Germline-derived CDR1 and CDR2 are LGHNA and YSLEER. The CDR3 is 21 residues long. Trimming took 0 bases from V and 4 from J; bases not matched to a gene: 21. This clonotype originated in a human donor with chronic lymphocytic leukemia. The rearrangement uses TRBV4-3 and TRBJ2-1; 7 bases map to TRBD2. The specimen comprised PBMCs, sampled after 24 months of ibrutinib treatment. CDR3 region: CASSQEAETFGLGRAYNEQFF. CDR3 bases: TGCGCCAGCAGCCAAGAGGCGGAGACCTTCGGACTGGGGAGGGCTTACAATGAGCAGTTCTTC.